The TCR beta chain described here comes from a study of technical replicates of blood from a few donors. The repertoire was sequenced with immunoSEQ multiplex PCR; TCRdb's copy has only in-frame clones and lacks some. The sample has roughly 56,000 clones, roughly 96% seen once. This clone was recorded only once. The J segment lost 3 bases and the V segment lost 11 bases, leaving 16 bases of the junction unmatched. The V gene's germline CDR1 is MNHEY and CDR2 SMNVEV (reference sequence). The CDR3 is made up of 16 amino acids. This chain uses TRBV27 with TRBJ1-1; 9 bases are a match to TRBD1. The sequencing sample was made of PBMCs. This sequence was found in a human donor in good health. Some clones in this sample may be carry-over from other donors' samples. In DNA, the CDR3 is TGTGCCGGCTGGGACAGGGCAGGGGTAGCTCACACTGAAGCTTTCTTT. Residues: CAGWDRAGVAHTEAFF.